There are a few counts of the clone carrying this T cell receptor (beta chain). The antigen remains undetermined. These data originate in a study of T cell repertoires in cytomegalovirus infection. As for the study in general: HLA-B-restricted CMV epitopes that are well studied were used alongside recently identified HLA-C-restricted ones. Indications came from public TCR beta signatures; they pointed to CMV infection and to a matching HLA type. Study-wide results and caveats: Within the response measured ex vivo, HLA-C-restricted CMV-specific TCR beta clonotypes were dominant. Pooled public TCR beta family frequency picked out CMV carriers with the relevant HLA.

From germline, CDR1 is DFQATT and CDR2 SNEGSKA (reference sequence). Trimming removed 1 base from V and 0 bases from J; junction bases left unmatched: 8. This CDR3 contains 19 residues. TCRdb used MiXCR to reprocess the reads, holding one entry per CDR3 protein. The sample carries fewer than 1,000,000 distinct CDR3 sequences, approximately 31% recorded once. The sequence was obtained from a human donor in good health (CMV status not recorded). Some clones in this sample may be carry-over from other donors' samples. The chain joins TRBV20-1 to TRBJ2-3; TRBD2 aligns across 15 bases. The specimen was cultured CD8+ T cells from PBMCs, collected from culture after CMV antigen stimulation. The CDR3 is CSARASGLAGGPSTDTQYF. CDR3 bases: TGCAGTGCTAGAGCTAGCGGACTAGCGGGGGGGCCGAGCACAGATACGCAGTATTTT.